This T cell receptor beta chain emerged from a study of blood T cell repertoires in COVID-19. Study-wide background: Acute and convalescent COVID-19 samples came from the United States, Italy and Spain. The cDNA or gDNA used as material had been derived from T cells, B-cell-depleted T cells, or PBMCs.

Data came from immunoSEQ multiplex PCR; TCRdb stores just in-frame clones and leaves some out. This table holds approximately 100,000 clones, over 65% found once. The germline V gene has CDR1 DFQATT and CDR2 SNEGSKA (reference sequence). This CDR3 has 11 amino acids. Trimming took off 5 bases at V and 5 bases at J, with 9 bases between the two ends. Input material: peripheral blood. The chain links TRBV20-1 to TRBJ2-5; tentatively, D is TRBD1 (5 bases). This TCR derives from a woman aged 60 to 75 with acute or convalescent COVID-19. Here the CDR3 DNA reads TGCAGTGCTTCGCCAGGGGAGACCCAGTACTTC. It codes for CSASPGETQYF.